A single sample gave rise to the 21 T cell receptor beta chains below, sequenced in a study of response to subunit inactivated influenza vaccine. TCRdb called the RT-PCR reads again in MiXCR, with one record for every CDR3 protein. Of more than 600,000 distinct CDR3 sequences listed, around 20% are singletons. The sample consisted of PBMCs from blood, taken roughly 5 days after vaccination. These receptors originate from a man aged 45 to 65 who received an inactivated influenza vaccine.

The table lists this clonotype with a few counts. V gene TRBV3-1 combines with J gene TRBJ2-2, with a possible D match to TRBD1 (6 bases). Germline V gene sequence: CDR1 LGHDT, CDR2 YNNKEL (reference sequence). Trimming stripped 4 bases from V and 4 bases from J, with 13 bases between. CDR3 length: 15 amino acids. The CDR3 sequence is CASSPDPTGTGELFF. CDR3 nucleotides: TGTGCCAGCAGCCCAGACCCGACAGGCACCGGGGAGCTGTTTTTT.

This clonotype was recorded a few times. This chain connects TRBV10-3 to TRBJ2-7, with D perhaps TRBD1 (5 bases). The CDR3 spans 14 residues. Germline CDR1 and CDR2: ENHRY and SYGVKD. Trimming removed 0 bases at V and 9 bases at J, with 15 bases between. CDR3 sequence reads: CAISESGQGRVQYF. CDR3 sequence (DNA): TGTGCCATCAGTGAGTCGGGCCAGGGAAGAGTGCAGTACTTC.

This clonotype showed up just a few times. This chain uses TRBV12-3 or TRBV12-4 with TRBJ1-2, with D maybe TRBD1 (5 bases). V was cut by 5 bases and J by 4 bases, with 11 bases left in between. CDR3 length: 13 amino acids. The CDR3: CASSDSLPYGYTF. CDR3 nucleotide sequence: TGTGCCAGCAGTGACAGTCTCCCCTATGGCTACACCTTC.

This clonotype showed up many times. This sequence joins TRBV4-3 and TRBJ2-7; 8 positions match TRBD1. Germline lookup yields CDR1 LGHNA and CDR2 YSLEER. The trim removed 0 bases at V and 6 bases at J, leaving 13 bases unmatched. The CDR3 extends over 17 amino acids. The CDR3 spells CASSQDHWDRTSLEQYF. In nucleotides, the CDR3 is TGCGCCAGCAGCCAAGACCATTGGGACAGGACCTCTCTCGAGCAGTACTTC.

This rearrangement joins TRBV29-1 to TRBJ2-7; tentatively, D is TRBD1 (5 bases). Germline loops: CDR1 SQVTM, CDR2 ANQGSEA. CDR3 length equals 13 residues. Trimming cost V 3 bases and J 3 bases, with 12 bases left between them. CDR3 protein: CSVDFQGHYEQYF. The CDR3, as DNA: TGCAGCGTTGATTTCCAGGGTCACTACGAGCAGTACTTC.

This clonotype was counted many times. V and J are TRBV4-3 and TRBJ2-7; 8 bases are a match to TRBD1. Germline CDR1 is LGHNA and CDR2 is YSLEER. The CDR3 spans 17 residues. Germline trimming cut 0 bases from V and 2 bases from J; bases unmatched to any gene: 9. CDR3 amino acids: CASSQERFGTGTYEQYF. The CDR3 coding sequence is TGCGCCAGCAGCCAAGAGAGGTTCGGGACAGGCACCTACGAGCAGTACTTC.

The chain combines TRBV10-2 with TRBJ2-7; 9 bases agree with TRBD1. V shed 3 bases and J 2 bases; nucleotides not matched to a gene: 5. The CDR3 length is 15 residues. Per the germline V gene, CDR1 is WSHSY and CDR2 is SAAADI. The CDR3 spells CASSETGGGPYEQYF. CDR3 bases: TGCGCCAGCAGTGAAACAGGGGGCGGGCCCTACGAGCAGTACTTC.

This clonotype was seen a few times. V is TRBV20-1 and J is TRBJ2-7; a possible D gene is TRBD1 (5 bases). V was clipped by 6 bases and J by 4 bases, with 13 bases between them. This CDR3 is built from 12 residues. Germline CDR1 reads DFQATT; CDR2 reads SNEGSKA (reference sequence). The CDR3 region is CSAFEGAYEQYF. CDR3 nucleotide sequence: TGCAGTGCCTTCGAAGGGGCTTACGAGCAGTACTTC.

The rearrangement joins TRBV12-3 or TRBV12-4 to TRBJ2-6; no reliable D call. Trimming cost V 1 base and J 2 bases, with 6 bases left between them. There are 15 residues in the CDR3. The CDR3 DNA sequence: TGTGCCAGCAGTTTAGTTACCCCTGGGGCCAACGTCCTGACTTTC. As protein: CASSLVTPGANVLTF.

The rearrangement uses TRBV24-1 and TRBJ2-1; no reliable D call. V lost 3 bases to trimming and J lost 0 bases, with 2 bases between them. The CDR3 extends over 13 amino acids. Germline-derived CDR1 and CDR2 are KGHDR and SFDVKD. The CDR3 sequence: CATSDDSYNEQFF. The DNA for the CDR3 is TGTGCCACCAGTGATGACTCCTACAATGAGCAGTTCTTC.

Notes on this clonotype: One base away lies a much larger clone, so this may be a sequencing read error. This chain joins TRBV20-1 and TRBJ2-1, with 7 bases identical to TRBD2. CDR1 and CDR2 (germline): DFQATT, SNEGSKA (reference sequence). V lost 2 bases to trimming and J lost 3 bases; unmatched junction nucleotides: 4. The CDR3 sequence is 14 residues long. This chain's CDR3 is CSARSGTNYNEQFF. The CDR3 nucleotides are TGCAGTGCTAGATCCGGGACTAACTACAATGAGCAGTTCTTC.

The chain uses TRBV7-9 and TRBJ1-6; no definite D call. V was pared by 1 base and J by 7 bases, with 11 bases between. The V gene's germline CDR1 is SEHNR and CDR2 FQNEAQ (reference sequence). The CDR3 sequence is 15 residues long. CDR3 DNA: TGTGCCAGCAGCTTAGGACCGGGGAAGAATTCACCCCTCCACTTT. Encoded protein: CASSLGPGKNSPLHF.

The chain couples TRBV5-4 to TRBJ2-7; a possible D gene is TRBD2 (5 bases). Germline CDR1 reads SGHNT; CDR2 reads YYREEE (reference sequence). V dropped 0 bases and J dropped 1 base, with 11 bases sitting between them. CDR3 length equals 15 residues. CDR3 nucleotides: TGTGCCAGCAGCTTGGAGCGGCCTCCTTCCTACGAGCAGTACTTC. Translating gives CASSLERPPSYEQYF.

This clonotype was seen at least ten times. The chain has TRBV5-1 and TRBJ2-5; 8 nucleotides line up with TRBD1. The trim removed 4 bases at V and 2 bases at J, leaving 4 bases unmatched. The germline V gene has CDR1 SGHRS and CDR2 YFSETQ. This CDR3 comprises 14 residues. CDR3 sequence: CASSKDRAQETQYF. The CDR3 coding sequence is TGCGCCAGCAGCAAGGACAGGGCTCAAGAGACCCAGTACTTC.

The CDR3 reads CASSLDGRGAPGANVLTF. The DNA of the CDR3 is TGCGCCAGCAGCTTGGATGGCAGGGGCGCTCCTGGGGCCAACGTCCTGACTTTC. The gene calls are TRBV5-1 and TRBJ2-6, with D possibly matching TRBD1 (6 bases). The CDR3 extends over 18 amino acids. The germline gives CDR1 SGHRS, CDR2 YFSETQ. Trimming removed 0 bases from V and 2 bases from J, with 15 bases in between.

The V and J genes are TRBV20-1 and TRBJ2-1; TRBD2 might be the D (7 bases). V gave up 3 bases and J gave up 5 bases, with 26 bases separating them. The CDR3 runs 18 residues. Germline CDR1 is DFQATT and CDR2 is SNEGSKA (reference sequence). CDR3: CSARGGYRDTRSDNEQFF. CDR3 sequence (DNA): TGCAGTGCTAGGGGGGGGTACCGGGACACACGGTCGGACAATGAGCAGTTCTTC.

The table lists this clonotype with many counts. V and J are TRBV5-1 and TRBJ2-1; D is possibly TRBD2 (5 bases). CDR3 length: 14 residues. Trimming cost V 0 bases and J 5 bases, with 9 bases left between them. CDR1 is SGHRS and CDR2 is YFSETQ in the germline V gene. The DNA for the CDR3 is TGCGCCAGCAGCTTGGAAGGACTTAACAATGAGCAGTTCTTC. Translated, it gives CASSLEGLNNEQFF.

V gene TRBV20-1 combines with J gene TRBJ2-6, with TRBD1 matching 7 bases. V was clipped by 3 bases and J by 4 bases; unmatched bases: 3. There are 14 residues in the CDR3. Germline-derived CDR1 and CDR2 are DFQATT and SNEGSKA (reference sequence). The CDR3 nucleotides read TGCAGTGCTAGGAGGGGGCGCGGGGCCAACGTCCTGACTTTC. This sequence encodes CSARRGRGANVLTF.

As DNA, the CDR3 is TGTGCCAGCAGTGTATCGACGAGGGTAGCTGGAGCAGATACGCAGTATTTT. The encoded protein is CASSVSTRVAGADTQYF. V gene TRBV6-4 combines with J gene TRBJ2-3, with D perhaps matching TRBD2 (5 bases). CDR3 length: 17 amino acids. Trimming cost V 4 bases and J 4 bases, with 21 bases left between them. CDR1 is MRHNA and CDR2 is SNTAGT in the germline V gene.

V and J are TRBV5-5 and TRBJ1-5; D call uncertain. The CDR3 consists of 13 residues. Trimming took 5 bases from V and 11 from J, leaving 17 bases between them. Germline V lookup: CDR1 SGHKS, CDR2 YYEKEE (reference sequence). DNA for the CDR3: TGTGCCAGCAGTTCCGCCCTGGAATCGGCCCAGCATTTT. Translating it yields CASSSALESAQHF.

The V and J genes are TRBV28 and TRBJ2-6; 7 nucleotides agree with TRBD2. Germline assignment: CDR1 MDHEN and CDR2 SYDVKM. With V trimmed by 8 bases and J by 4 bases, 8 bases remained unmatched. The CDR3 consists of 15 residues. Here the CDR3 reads CASSPGGGGANVLTF. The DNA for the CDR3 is TGTGCCAGCTCTCCCGGCGGGGGAGGGGCCAACGTCCTGACTTTC.